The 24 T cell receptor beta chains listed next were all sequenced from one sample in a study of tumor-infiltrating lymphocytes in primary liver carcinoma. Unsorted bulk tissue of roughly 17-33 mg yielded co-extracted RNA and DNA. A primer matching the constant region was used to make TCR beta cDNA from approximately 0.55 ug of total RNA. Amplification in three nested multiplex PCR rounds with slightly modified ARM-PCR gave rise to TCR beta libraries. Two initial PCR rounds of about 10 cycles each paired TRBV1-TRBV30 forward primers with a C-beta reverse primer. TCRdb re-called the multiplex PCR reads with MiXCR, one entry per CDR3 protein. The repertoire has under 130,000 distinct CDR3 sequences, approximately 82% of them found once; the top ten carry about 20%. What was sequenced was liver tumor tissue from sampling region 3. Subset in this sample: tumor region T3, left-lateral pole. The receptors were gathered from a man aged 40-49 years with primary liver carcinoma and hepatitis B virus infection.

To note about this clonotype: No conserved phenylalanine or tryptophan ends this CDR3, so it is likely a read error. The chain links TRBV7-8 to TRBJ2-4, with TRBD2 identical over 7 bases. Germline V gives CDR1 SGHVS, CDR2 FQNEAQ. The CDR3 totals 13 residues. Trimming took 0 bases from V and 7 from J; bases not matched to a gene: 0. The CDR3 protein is CASSLAGGNIQYL. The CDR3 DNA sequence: TGTGCCAGCAGCTTAGCGGGGGGGAACATTCAGTACCTC.

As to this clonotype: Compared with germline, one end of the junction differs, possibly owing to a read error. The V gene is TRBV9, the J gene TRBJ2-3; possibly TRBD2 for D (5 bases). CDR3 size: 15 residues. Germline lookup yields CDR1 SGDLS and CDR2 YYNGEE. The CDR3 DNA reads TGTGCCAGCAGCGTAGGCCAGCGGCTCACAGATACGCGGTATTTT. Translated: CASSVGQRLTDTRYF.

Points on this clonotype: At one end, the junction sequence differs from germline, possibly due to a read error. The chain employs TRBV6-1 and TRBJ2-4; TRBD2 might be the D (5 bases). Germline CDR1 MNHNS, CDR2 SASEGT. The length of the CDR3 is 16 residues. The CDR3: CASSEVTLGARNIQYF. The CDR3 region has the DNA TGTGCCAGTAGTGAAGTAACACTGGGAGCCAGAAACATTCAGTACTTC.

In DNA form, the CDR3 reads TGCAGCGGGACTAGCGGGGAGCTGTTTTTT. Amino acids: CSGTSGELFF. The genes are TRBV29-1 and TRBJ2-2; TRBD2 matches 7 bases. Germline V gives CDR1 SQVTM, CDR2 ANQGSEA. The V gene end was trimmed by 7 bases and the J gene end by 7 bases; junction bases not matched to a gene: 0. The CDR3 covers 10 residues.

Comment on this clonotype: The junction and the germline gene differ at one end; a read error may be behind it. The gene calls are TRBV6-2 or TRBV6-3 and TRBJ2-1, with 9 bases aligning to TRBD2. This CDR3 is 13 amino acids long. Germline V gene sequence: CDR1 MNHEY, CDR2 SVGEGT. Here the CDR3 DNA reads TGTGCCTGCAGATCGGGACTAGCCGGGAGGCAGTTCTTC. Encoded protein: CACRSGLAGRQFF.

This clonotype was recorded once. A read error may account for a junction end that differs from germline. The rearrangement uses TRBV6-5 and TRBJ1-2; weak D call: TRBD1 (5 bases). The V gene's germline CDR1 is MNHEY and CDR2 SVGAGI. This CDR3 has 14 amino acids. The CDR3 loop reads CASRPGTAEVGYAF. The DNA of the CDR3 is TGTGCCAGCAGACCCGGGACGGCTGAGGTGGGCTACGCCTTC.

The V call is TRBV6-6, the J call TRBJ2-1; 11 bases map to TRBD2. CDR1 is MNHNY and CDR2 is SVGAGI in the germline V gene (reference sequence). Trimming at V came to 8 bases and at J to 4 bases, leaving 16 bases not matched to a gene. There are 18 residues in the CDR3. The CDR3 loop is CASGEAPTSGTSYNEQFF. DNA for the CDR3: TGTGCCAGCGGTGAAGCCCCGACTAGCGGGACCTCTTACAATGAGCAGTTCTTC.

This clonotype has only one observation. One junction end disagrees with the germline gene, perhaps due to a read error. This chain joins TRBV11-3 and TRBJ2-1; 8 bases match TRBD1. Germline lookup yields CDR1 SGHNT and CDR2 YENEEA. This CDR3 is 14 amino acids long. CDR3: CAGSLTGVFHEQFF. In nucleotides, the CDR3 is TGTGCCGGCAGCTTGACAGGGGTTTTCCATGAGCAGTTCTTC.

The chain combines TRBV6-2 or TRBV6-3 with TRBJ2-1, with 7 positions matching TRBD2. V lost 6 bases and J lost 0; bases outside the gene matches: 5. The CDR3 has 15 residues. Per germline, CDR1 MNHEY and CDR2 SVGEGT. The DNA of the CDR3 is TGTGCCAGCAGCACGAGCGGGAACTCCTACAATGAGCAGTTCTTC. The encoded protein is CASSTSGNSYNEQFF.

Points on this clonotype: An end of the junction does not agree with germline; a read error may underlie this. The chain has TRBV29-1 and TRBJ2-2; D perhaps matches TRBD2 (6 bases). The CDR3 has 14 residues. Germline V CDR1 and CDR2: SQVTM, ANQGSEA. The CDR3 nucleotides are TGCAGCGTCCTCGGTCCGGGAGCCACCGGGGAGCTTCTTTTT. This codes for CSVLGPGATGELLF.

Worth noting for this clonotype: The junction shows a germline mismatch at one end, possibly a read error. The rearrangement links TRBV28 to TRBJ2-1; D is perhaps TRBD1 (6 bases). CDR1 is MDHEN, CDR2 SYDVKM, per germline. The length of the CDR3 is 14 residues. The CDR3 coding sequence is TGTGCCAACAGTTTAGGGGGTTCCGACAATGAGCAGTTCTTC. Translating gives CANSLGGSDNEQFF.

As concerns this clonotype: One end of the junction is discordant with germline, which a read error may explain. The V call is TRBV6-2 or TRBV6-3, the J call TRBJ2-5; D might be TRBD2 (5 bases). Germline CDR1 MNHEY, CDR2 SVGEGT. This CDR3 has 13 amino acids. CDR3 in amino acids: CASSSDSWETQHF. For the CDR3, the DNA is TGTGCCAGTAGTTCCGACTCCTGGGAGACCCAGCACTTC.

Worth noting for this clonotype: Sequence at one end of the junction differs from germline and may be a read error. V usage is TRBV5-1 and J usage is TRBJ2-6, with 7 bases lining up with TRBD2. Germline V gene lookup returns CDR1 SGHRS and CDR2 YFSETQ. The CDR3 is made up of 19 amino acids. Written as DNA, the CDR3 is TGCGCCAGCAGCTTGGATTCGGGGGGAACCAACTCTGGGGCCAACGTCCCGGCTTTC. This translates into CASSLDSGGTNSGANVPAF.

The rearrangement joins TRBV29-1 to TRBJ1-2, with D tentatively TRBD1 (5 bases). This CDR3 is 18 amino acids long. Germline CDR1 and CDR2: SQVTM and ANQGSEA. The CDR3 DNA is TGCGGCATTAGGGCACCAACAGGAACTCAAGTGGCTAACTATGGCTACACCTTC. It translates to CGIRAPTGTQVANYGYTF. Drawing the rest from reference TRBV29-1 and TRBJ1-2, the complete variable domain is SAVISQKPSRDICQRGTSLTIQCQVDSQVTMMFWYRQQPGQSLTLIATANQGSEATYESGFVIDKFPISRPNLTFSTLTVSNMSPEDSSIYLCGIRAPTGTQVANYGYTFGSGTRLTVV.

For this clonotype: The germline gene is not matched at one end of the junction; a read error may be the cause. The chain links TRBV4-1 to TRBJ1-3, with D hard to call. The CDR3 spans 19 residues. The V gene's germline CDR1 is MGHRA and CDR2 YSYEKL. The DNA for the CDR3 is TGCGCCAGCAGCCCGTATGTCCGGGTCAGAATCCCCTCTGGAAACACCATATATTTC. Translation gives CASSPYVRVRIPSGNTIYF.

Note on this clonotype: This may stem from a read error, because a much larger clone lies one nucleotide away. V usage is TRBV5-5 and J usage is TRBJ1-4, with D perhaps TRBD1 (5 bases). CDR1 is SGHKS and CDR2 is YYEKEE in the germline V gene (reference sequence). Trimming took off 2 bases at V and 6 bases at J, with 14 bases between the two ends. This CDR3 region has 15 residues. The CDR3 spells CASSFQGSRDEKLFF. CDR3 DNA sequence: TGTGCCAGCAGCTTTCAGGGCTCGCGGGATGAAAAACTGTTTTTT.

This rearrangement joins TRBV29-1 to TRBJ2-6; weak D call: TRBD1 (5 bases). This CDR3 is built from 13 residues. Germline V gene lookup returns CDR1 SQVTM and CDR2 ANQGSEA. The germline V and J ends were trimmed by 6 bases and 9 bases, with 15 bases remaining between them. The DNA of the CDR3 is TGCAGCGTAGCAGGGCTTGGGTTCAACGTCCTGACTTTC. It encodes CSVAGLGFNVLTF. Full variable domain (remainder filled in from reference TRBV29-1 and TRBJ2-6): SAVISQKPSRDICQRGTSLTIQCQVDSQVTMMFWYRQQPGQSLTLIATANQGSEATYESGFVIDKFPISRPNLTFSTLTVSNMSPEDSSIYLCSVAGLGFNVLTFGAGSRLTVL.

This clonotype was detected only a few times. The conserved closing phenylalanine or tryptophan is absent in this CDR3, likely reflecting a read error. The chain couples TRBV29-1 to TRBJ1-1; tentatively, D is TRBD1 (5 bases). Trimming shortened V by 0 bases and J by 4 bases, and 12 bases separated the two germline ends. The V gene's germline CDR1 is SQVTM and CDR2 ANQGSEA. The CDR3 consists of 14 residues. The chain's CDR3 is CSVEDQGWLTEAFV. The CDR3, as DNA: TGCAGCGTTGAAGATCAGGGTTGGCTCACTGAAGCTTTCGTT.

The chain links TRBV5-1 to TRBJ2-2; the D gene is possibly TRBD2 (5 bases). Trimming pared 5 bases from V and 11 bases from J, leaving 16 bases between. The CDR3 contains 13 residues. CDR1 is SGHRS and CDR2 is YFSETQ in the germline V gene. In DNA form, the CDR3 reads TGCGCCAGCAGTTCCGGGAACACCGATGAGCTGTTTTTT. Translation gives CASSSGNTDELFF.

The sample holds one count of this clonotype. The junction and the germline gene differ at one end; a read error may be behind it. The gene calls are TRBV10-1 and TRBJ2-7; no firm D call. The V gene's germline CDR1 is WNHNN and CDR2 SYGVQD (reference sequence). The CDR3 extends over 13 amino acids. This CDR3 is CASTAILVGEHYF. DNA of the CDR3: TGCGCCAGCACCGCAATCCTAGTGGGCGAGCATTACTTC.

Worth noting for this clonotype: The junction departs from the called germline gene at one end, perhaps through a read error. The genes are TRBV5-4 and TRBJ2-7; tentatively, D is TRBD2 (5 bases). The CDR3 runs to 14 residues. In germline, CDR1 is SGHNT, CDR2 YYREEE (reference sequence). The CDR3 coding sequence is TGTGTCAGCAGCGAGGCGGACTGGGCCTCCGAGCACTACTTC. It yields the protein CVSSEADWASEHYF.

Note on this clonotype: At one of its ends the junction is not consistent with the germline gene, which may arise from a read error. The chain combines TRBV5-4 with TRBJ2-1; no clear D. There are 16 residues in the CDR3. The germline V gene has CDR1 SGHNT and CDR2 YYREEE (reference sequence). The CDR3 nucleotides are TGTGCCGGCAGCTCCATTGCGGCTAGGTCCTACAATGAGCAGTTCTTC. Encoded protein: CAGSSIAARSYNEQFF.

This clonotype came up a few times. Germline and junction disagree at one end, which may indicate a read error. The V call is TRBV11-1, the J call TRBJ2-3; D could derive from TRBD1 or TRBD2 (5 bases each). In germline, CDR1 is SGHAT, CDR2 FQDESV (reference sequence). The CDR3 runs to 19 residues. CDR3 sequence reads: CASSYGGSSVGARTVTQYF. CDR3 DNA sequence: TGTGCCAGTAGCTATGGGGGAAGCTCTGTTGGAGCCCGCACAGTTACGCAGTATTTT.

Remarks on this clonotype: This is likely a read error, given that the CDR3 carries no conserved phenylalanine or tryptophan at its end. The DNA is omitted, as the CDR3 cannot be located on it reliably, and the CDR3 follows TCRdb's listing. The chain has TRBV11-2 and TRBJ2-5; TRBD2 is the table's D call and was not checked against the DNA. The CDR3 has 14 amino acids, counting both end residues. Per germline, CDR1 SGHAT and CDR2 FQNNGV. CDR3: CARSFSGGQETKYL.